The entry below describes one TCR beta chain. This table comes from immunoSEQ multiplex PCR, and its TCRdb copy is limited to in-frame clones, with some not included. The sample includes under 450,000 clones, more than 70% of them seen just once. Cohort 3 recovered donors had two negative PCRs, clearance, or symptom resolution. Germline V gene data show CDR1 as LGHNA and CDR2 as YNFKEQ. V was pared by 5 bases and J by 3 bases, with 11 bases between. The CDR3 has 13 residues. The data were obtained in a study of blood T cell repertoires in COVID-19. Whole-study context: Spain, Italy and the United States supplied samples that represented acute and convalescent COVID-19. Sample material is recorded as cDNA or gDNA derived from T cells, B-cell-depleted T cells, or PBMCs.

Sample: PBMCs or T cells enriched from blood (not recorded which). This clonotype originated in a man aged 25 to 45 who had recovered from COVID-19. J is TRBJ2-7 and V is TRBV4-2; D might be TRBD1 (5 bases). CDR3 amino acids: CASSVDRYYEQYF. The CDR3 bases are TGTGCCAGCAGCGTTGACAGATACTACGAGCAGTACTTC.